The 23 T cell receptor beta chains reported below all come from one sample, sequenced in a study of beta chain features in type 1 diabetes. Expressed TCRB transcripts were sequenced because the isolated RNA had all been reverse transcribed beforehand. The repertoire was sequenced with immunoSEQ multiplex PCR; TCRdb's copy has only in-frame clones and lacks some. The sample has hundreds of thousands of clones, about 71% seen once. Sequenced material: naive CD4+ T cells from blood. The receptors originated from a man aged 25-40 years in good health.

Only a few counts were recorded for this clone. The chain is built from TRBV20-1 and TRBJ2-5; D unclear. Deletions cut 5 bases from V and 5 bases from J, with 9 bases between. There are 11 residues in the CDR3. CDR1 and CDR2 (germline): DFQATT, SNEGSKA (reference sequence). The CDR3 sequence is CSALDLETQYF. The CDR3 DNA is TGCAGTGCTTTAGATTTGGAGACCCAGTACTTC.

The CDR3 sequence is CASGYPPGADTQYF. CDR3 in DNA: TGTGCTAGTGGTTACCCCCCGGGCGCCGATACGCAGTATTTT. The chain couples TRBV12-5 to TRBJ2-3; D gene uncertain. The CDR3 sequence is 14 residues long. V shed 4 bases and J shed 6 bases, with 14 bases lying between them. Germline CDR1 and CDR2: LGHNT and FRNRAP.

This clone was detected a few times. This sequence joins TRBV30 and TRBJ1-1; D remains ambiguous. There are 11 residues in the CDR3. V shed 5 bases and J shed 10 bases, with 14 bases lying between them. Germline V gene sequence: CDR1 GTSNPN, CDR2 SVGIG (reference sequence). CDR3 in amino acids: CAWGDPAAAFF. The CDR3 coding sequence is TGTGCCTGGGGGGATCCTGCGGCAGCTTTCTTT.

The J gene is TRBJ2-1, the V gene TRBV30, with a weak D call TRBD1 (6 bases). V shed 6 bases and J shed 7 bases, with 19 bases lying between them. Germline CDR1 reads GTSNPN; CDR2 reads SVGIG (reference sequence). There are 14 residues in the CDR3. The CDR3 DNA is TGTGCCTGTACCGGGACACCCCTCGGGAATGAGCAGTTCTTC. Translation gives CACTGTPLGNEQFF.

V and J are TRBV19 and TRBJ2-4; 12 bases are a match to TRBD2. CDR1 is LNHDA and CDR2 is SQIVND in the germline V gene (reference sequence). With 3 bases clipped from V and 1 base from J, the junction kept 10 bases outside the gene matches. The CDR3 extends over 19 amino acids. The CDR3 region is CASSIGRLAGVRAKNIQYF. The CDR3 bases are TGTGCCAGTAGTATCGGGCGACTAGCGGGAGTTAGGGCCAAAAACATTCAGTACTTC. Combining the CDR3 with reference TRBV19 and TRBJ2-4 gives the whole variable domain DGGITQSPKYLFRKEGQNVTLSCEQNLNHDAMYWYRQDPGQGLRLIYYSQIVNDFQKGDIAEGYSVSREKKESFPLTVTSAQKNPTAFYLCASSIGRLAGVRAKNIQYFGAGTRLSVL.

This clone was detected a few times. The CDR3 protein is CASSLPPGFVLTF. The CDR3 DNA sequence: TGTGCCAGCAGTTTACCCCCGGGGTTCGTCCTGACTTTC. The chain employs TRBV28 and TRBJ2-6; possible D gene TRBD2, 5 bases. The CDR3 runs 13 residues. The V and J ends lost 2 bases and 12 bases respectively, with 11 bases between them. Germline V gene sequence: CDR1 MDHEN, CDR2 SYDVKM.

The count of this clone is one. This sample includes further DNA sequences coding for the same CDR3. This sequence joins TRBV7-2 and TRBJ1-2, with TRBD1 as a possible D gene (5 bases). The germline CDR1 and CDR2 sequences are SGHTA and FQGNSA. CDR3 length: 13 amino acids. The V end was cut by 5 bases, the J end by 2 bases, with 9 bases between. CDR3 in DNA: TGTGCCAGCAGCCCTGACAGAAACTATGGCTACACCTTC. Translated, it gives CASSPDRNYGYTF.

V usage is TRBV7-2 and J usage is TRBJ2-5; D is undetermined. This CDR3 contains 15 residues. Trimming removed 6 bases at V and 1 base at J, with 15 bases between. Germline V gene data show CDR1 as SGHTA and CDR2 as FQGNSA. The CDR3 nucleotides are TGTGCCAGCAGATACCAAGGGCGCTTCCAAGAGACCCAGTACTTC. Translated, it gives CASRYQGRFQETQYF.

This clone is a singleton in its sample. The chain joins TRBV29-1 to TRBJ2-1, with 10 bases lining up with TRBD1. V lost 7 bases and J lost 3; bases outside the gene matches: 3. CDR1 SQVTM and CDR2 ANQGSEA come from the germline V gene. The CDR3 consists of 13 residues. The CDR3 DNA is TGCAGCGGGGGGACAGGGGACTACAATGAGCAGTTCTTC. It translates to CSGGTGDYNEQFF.

There are a few counts of this clone. V usage is TRBV14 and J usage is TRBJ2-2; no firm D call. The V end was cut by 3 bases, the J end by 9 bases, with 8 bases between. The germline V gene encodes CDR1 SGHDN and CDR2 FVKESK. This CDR3 spans 12 amino acids. CDR3 in amino acids: CASSQYPWELFF. CDR3 DNA: TGTGCCAGCAGCCAGTACCCATGGGAGCTGTTTTTT.

The gene calls are TRBV30 and TRBJ1-1; D remains unclear. The V gene's germline CDR1 is GTSNPN and CDR2 SVGIG (reference sequence). Trimming pared 0 bases from V and 3 bases from J, leaving 23 bases between. This CDR3 contains 18 residues. CDR3 DNA sequence: TGTGCCTGGAGTGTAGGTCGTACGGGCCCTAGAAGGGACACTGAAGCTTTCTTT. It translates to CAWSVGRTGPRRDTEAFF.

This clone was seen a handful of times. This chain links TRBV29-1 with TRBJ1-4; 8 nucleotides align to TRBD1. V shed 6 bases and J 2 bases; nucleotides not matched to a gene: 5. Germline V gene lookup returns CDR1 SQVTM and CDR2 ANQGSEA. This CDR3 is 14 amino acids long. The CDR3 loop reads CSVGNRGTNEKLFF. CDR3 bases: TGCAGCGTGGGCAACAGGGGGACTAATGAAAAACTGTTTTTT.

This chain connects TRBV25-1 to TRBJ2-3, with 11 bases aligning to TRBD2. The CDR3 extends over 14 amino acids. After removal of 8 bases from V and 1 base from J, the junction contained 2 bases not matched to a gene. Germline V gene sequence: CDR1 MGHDK, CDR2 SYGVNS. The CDR3 bases are TGTGCCAGCCAGACTAGCGGGGGCACAGATACGCAGTATTTT. Encoded protein: CASQTSGGTDTQYF.

The chain joins TRBV5-4 to TRBJ2-3; D uncertain. The CDR3 has 12 residues. Germline CDR1 reads SGHNT; CDR2 reads YYREEE (reference sequence). V was clipped by 1 base and J by 5 bases, with 5 bases between them. CDR3 bases: TGTGCCAGCAGCTTGACCCAAGATACGCAGTATTTT. Translation: CASSLTQDTQYF.

The chain carries TRBV18 and TRBJ1-1, with D possibly matching TRBD1 (6 bases). Germline V gene data show CDR1 as KGHSH and CDR2 as LQKENI. Trimming pared 4 bases from V and 0 bases from J, leaving 15 bases between. The CDR3 loop spans 16 amino acids. The CDR3 spells CASSLTLQGMNTEAFF. The CDR3 region has the DNA TGTGCCAGCTCACTTACCTTACAGGGAATGAACACTGAAGCTTTCTTT.

This clone was seen a few times. The chain combines TRBV5-1 with TRBJ2-5, with D possibly TRBD2 on 5 matching bases. V shed 4 bases and J shed 4 bases, with 14 bases lying between them. The CDR3 extends over 14 amino acids. Germline loops: CDR1 SGHRS, CDR2 YFSETQ. The DNA of the CDR3 is TGCGCCAGCAGCACGGAGAGGGCGGGAGAGACCCAGTACTTC. This sequence encodes CASSTERAGETQYF.

V and J are TRBV30 and TRBJ2-3, with D unclear. Germline V CDR1 and CDR2: GTSNPN, SVGIG (reference sequence). This CDR3 contains 11 residues. The V end was cut by 5 bases, the J end by 2 bases, with 5 bases between. In DNA form, the CDR3 reads TGTGCCTGGGTAAACACAGATACGCAGTATTTT. This codes for CAWVNTDTQYF.

As regards this clone: Other DNA sequences within the sample encode an identical CDR3. The chain has TRBV20-1 and TRBJ2-5; D not resolved. V gave up 3 bases and J gave up 3 bases, with 5 bases separating them. Germline CDR1 is DFQATT and CDR2 is SNEGSKA (reference sequence). CDR3 length: 11 amino acids. This chain's CDR3 is CSASSEETQYF. For the CDR3, the DNA is TGCAGTGCTAGCTCTGAAGAGACCCAGTACTTC.

This chain links TRBV23-1 with TRBJ2-7; D possibly corresponds to TRBD1 (6 bases). TRBV23-1 is classed as an ORF, of uncertain function. With 0 bases removed from V and 6 bases from J, the gap between germline ends came to 12 bases. This CDR3 spans 14 amino acids. CDR3 residues: CASSQSGRGGEQYF. The CDR3 nucleotides are TGCGCCAGCAGTCAATCGGGTAGAGGGGGCGAGCAGTACTTC.

This clone was seen only a few times. V is TRBV29-1 and J is TRBJ2-5; D is undetermined. Per germline, CDR1 SQVTM and CDR2 ANQGSEA. The CDR3 extends over 12 amino acids. The V and J ends lost 8 bases and 2 bases respectively, with 12 bases between them. CDR3 amino acids: CSYTSLQETQYF. The CDR3, as DNA: TGCAGCTACACGAGCCTTCAAGAGACCCAGTACTTC.

This clone was detected only a few times. A read error is likely, as this CDR3 ends without the conserved phenylalanine or tryptophan. Because the CDR3's place on the DNA is in doubt, the DNA is left out and the CDR3 is given as listed by TCRdb. The CDR3: CASNTGDREGQI. V usage is TRBV28 and J usage is TRBJ2-7; the table's D call TRBD1 went unverified against the DNA. The CDR3 length is 12 residues, termini included. Germline V lookup: CDR1 MDHEN, CDR2 SYDVKM.

The J gene is TRBJ2-7, the V gene TRBV6-6; 10 bases agree with TRBD2. Germline trimming cut 6 bases from V and 9 bases from J; bases unmatched to any gene: 8. Germline assignment: CDR1 MNHNY and CDR2 SVGAGI (reference sequence). The CDR3 has 13 amino acids. The CDR3 protein is CASSRTSGTGQYF. DNA for the CDR3: TGTGCCAGCAGCCGGACTAGCGGTACAGGGCAGTACTTC.

As regards this clone: The sample has other DNA sequences that encode this CDR3 too. The chain carries TRBV18 and TRBJ2-5; D ambiguous. The germline gives CDR1 KGHSH, CDR2 LQKENI. Trimming shortened V by 6 bases and J by 2 bases, and 4 bases separated the two germline ends. This CDR3 has 11 residues. This CDR3 reads CASSDQETQYF. CDR3 bases: TGTGCCAGCTCGGATCAAGAGACCCAGTACTTC.